This T cell receptor beta chain was recovered during a study of T cell responses to AZD1222 COVID-19 vaccine. Study-wide results and limits: White British donors predominated, females outnumbered males, and clonal diversity was possibly underestimated. Vaccine-related CD4 TCRs covered spike, predominating at 160-218 and 743-854. Unmutated variant regions are reportedly the target of nearly half of TCRs that are spike-specific. Only a handful of individuals given AZD1222 were seropositive at baseline.

Sequencing used immunoSEQ multiplex PCR; TCRdb keeps in-frame clones, though not all of them. There are 180,000 or so clones in the sample; 90% to 95% occur only once, and about 0.6% lies in the top ten. This clone came up once. The antigen is undetermined. The CDR3 length is 17 residues. V lost 4 bases and J 8 bases, leaving 24 bases between the germline ends. Looked up from germline, CDR1 is SGHRS and CDR2 is YFSETQ. This chain connects TRBV5-1 to TRBJ1-4; D gene unclear. The TCR was taken from an adult in good health. Sample: peripheral blood, taken on day 0 of AZD1222 vaccination. This CDR3 is CASSPGPPDRRAEKLFF. DNA for the CDR3: TGCGCCAGCAGCCCGGGTCCCCCGGATAGGAGGGCGGAAAAACTGTTTTTT.